This TCR beta chain was recovered during a study of control samples from healthy donors and cancer patients. TCRdb's copy holds only in-frame clones and misses some; the assay was immunoSEQ multiplex PCR. The table lists about 39,000 clones, approximately 82% of them singletons. CDR1 MGHDK and CDR2 SYGVNS come from the germline V gene. The CDR3 covers 17 residues. With 5 bases removed from V and 5 bases from J, the gap between germline ends came to 24 bases. The clonotype originates from a woman aged 55-70 years with lung cancer. Sequencing used PBMCs. The rearrangement uses TRBV25-1 and TRBJ2-5; either TRBD1 or TRBD2 may fit D (5 bases each). The CDR3 protein is CASSPPPGGVGEETQYF. The DNA for the CDR3 is TGTGCCAGCAGTCCCCCCCCCGGTGGGGTAGGGGAGGAGACCCAGTACTTC.